The rows below give T cell receptor beta chains drawn from one sample of a study of blood T cell repertoires in COVID-19. This table comes from immunoSEQ multiplex PCR, and its TCRdb copy is limited to in-frame clones, with some not included. The table includes fewer than 200,000 clones, approximately 86% detected once. The sequencing sample was made of peripheral blood. The receptors stem from a man aged 40-55 years with active or convalescent COVID-19. Each CDR3 is given with its conserved first and last residue. Each record gives: J gene, clone size, V gene, D gene, CDR3 DNA, CDR3 protein. The D gene is left open where the match is weak. The size of a clone is reported for some rows only, either as once, few or many, or as a class for expanded clones.

J: TRBJ1-3; size: NA; V: TRBV5-4; D: NA; DNA: TGTGCCAGCAGCTCCGGGGGACTCAGGACCGGAAACACCATATATTTT; CDR3: CASSSGGLRTGNTIYF
J: TRBJ2-5; size: NA; V: TRBV5-4; D: TRBD1; DNA: TGTGCCAGCAGCCCTCTTCCCGGGACAGGGGTAGGGGAGACCCAGTACTTC; CDR3: CASSPLPGTGVGETQYF
J: TRBJ2-2; size: once; V: TRBV19; D: TRBD2; DNA: TGTGCCAGTAGTCCGGTGGGACTAGCGCACACCGGGGAGCTGTTTTTT; CDR3: CASSPVGLAHTGELFF
J: TRBJ1-2; size: NA; V: TRBV28; D: TRBD1; DNA: TGTGCCAGCAGCACGGTAGGGGACAGGTCTAACTATGGCTACACCTTC; CDR3: CASSTVGDRSNYGYTF
J: TRBJ2-5; size: NA; V: TRBV11-2; D: TRBD2; DNA: TGTGCCAGCAGCACCCGGGGAGCGGGGGGGTTCGACGAGACCCAGTACTTC; CDR3: CASSTRGAGGFDETQYF
J: TRBJ2-1; size: NA; V: TRBV4-3; D: NA; DNA: TGCGCCAGCAGCGATCCGGTCCGGCGGAACTCCTACAATGAGCAGTTCTTC; CDR3: CASSDPVRRNSYNEQFF
J: TRBJ1-2; size: NA; V: TRBV6-2/TRBV6-3; D: TRBD1; DNA: TGTGCCAGCAGTTCGGGACAGGGGGGTCAATATGGCTACACCTTC; CDR3: CASSSGQGGQYGYTF
J: TRBJ1-2; size: NA; V: TRBV19; D: TRBD1; DNA: TGTGCCAGTGAACCGCTGGCAGGGGGCTATGGCTACACCTTC; CDR3: CASEPLAGGYGYTF
J: TRBJ2-3; size: NA; V: TRBV11-2; D: TRBD2; DNA: TGTGCCAGCAGCCTCGGGTTTGCGGCGGCAGGGACTAGAGATACGCAGTATTTT; CDR3: CASSLGFAAAGTRDTQYF
J: TRBJ2-7; size: NA; V: TRBV12-5; D: NA; DNA: TGTGCTAGTGGTTCTAGTAATGCCTACGAGCAGTACTTC; CDR3: CASGSSNAYEQYF
J: TRBJ2-1; size: NA; V: TRBV7-3; D: TRBD2; DNA: TGTGCCAGCAGCTTAACCGGGGGGGTTATTAGTTCCTACAATGAGCAGTTCTTC; CDR3: CASSLTGGVISSYNEQFF
J: TRBJ1-6; size: once; V: TRBV6-1; D: NA; DNA: TGTGCCAGCAGTGAACCCGGCGAGGGTAATTCACCCCTCCACTTT; CDR3: CASSEPGEGNSPLHF
J: TRBJ1-2; size: few; V: TRBV3-1/TRBV3-2; D: NA; DNA: TGTGCCAGCAGCCAAGACCTTAACTATGGCTACACCTTC; CDR3: CASSQDLNYGYTF
J: TRBJ1-2; size: NA; V: TRBV30; D: NA; DNA: TGTGCCTGGAGTGTAGGGGTCGGCTACACCTTC; CDR3: CAWSVGVGYTF
J: TRBJ1-6; size: NA; V: TRBV7-9; D: TRBD1; DNA: TGTGCCAGCAGCCCGGACAGGGTAGTCTCACCCCTCCACTTT; CDR3: CASSPDRVVSPLHF
J: TRBJ1-3; size: NA; V: TRBV5-4; D: TRBD1; DNA: TGTGCCAGCAGCCTTCAGGGGGTGGGAAACACCATATATTTT; CDR3: CASSLQGVGNTIYF
J: TRBJ2-1; size: NA; V: TRBV18; D: TRBD2; DNA: TGTGCCAGCTCACCACCGGGACTAGCGGGGGGCATGGCAAATGAGCAGTTCTTC; CDR3: CASSPPGLAGGMANEQFF
J: TRBJ2-7; size: NA; V: TRBV13; D: NA; DNA: TGTGCCAGCAGCTTTGAACTCTACGAGCAGTACTTC; CDR3: CASSFELYEQYF
J: TRBJ2-7; size: NA; V: TRBV13; D: NA; DNA: TGTGCCAGCAGCTTAGGCACATTTTTCAGGTCTCGGTACTACGAGCAGTACTTC; CDR3: CASSLGTFFRSRYYEQYF
J: TRBJ1-2; size: few; V: TRBV5-1; D: TRBD1; DNA: TGCGCCAGCAGCTTAACAGGGGAAGGAGGCGGCTACACCTTC; CDR3: CASSLTGEGGGYTF
J: TRBJ2-1; size: NA; V: TRBV29-1; D: NA; DNA: TGCAGCGTCCACCTGGACTGGCCGGGGAGAAAGTCCTACAATGAGCAGTTCTTC; CDR3: CSVHLDWPGRKSYNEQFF
J: TRBJ2-7; size: NA; V: TRBV7-2; D: NA; DNA: TGTGCCAGCAGCCTCGGCGTCGGGTCCTACGAGCAGTACTTC; CDR3: CASSLGVGSYEQYF
J: TRBJ2-3; size: NA; V: TRBV5-1; D: TRBD2; DNA: TGCGCCAGCAGCTTAGGACTAGAATCGGATACGCAGTATTTT; CDR3: CASSLGLESDTQYF
J: TRBJ2-2; size: NA; V: TRBV3-1/TRBV3-2; D: NA; DNA: TGTGCCAGCAGCCAATATCATCAGGGTAAAGGCGGGGAGCTGTTTTTT; CDR3: CASSQYHQGKGGELFF
J: TRBJ2-1; size: NA; V: TRBV28; D: TRBD1; DNA: TGTGCCAGCAGTTTAGGGGACAGGTACAATGAGCAGTTCTTC; CDR3: CASSLGDRYNEQFF
J: TRBJ1-1; size: many; V: TRBV7-9; D: NA; DNA: TGTGCCAGCAGCCCGGGAGCTTTCTTT; CDR3: CASSPGAFF
J: TRBJ2-5; size: NA; V: TRBV5-4; D: TRBD2; DNA: TGTGCCAGCAGCTTATCGCTAGCGGGAGGCCAAGAGACCCAGTACTTC; CDR3: CASSLSLAGGQETQYF
J: TRBJ2-1; size: NA; V: TRBV2; D: TRBD2; DNA: TGTGCCAGCAGTGAAGCTCGAATAGCGGGGAGGCGGGAGCAGTTCTTC; CDR3: CASSEARIAGRREQFF
J: TRBJ1-2; size: NA; V: TRBV5-1; D: TRBD1; DNA: TGCGCCAGCAGGCTGGGGCCTCAGGGGGATGGCTACACCTTC; CDR3: CASRLGPQGDGYTF
J: TRBJ2-2; size: NA; V: TRBV4-3; D: NA; DNA: TGCGCCAGCAGCCAAGAGGGGAGACTCACCGGGGAGCTGTTTTTT; CDR3: CASSQEGRLTGELFF
J: TRBJ1-5; size: NA; V: TRBV7-2; D: NA; DNA: TGTGCCAGCAGCTTCCTCATCGGTCAGCCCCAGCATTTT; CDR3: CASSFLIGQPQHF
J: TRBJ1-3; size: NA; V: TRBV7-8; D: NA; DNA: TGTGCCAGCAGCTATCGACAGGATCCTGGAAACACCATATATTTT; CDR3: CASSYRQDPGNTIYF
J: TRBJ2-7; size: NA; V: TRBV12-5; D: NA; DNA: TGTGCTAGTGCCATCTCCGTGTCAGGCGCCGAGCAGTACTTC; CDR3: CASAISVSGAEQYF
J: TRBJ1-4; size: few; V: TRBV7-9; D: TRBD1; DNA: TGTGCCAGCAGTTCGGACAGGCGGAATGAAAAACTGTTTTTT; CDR3: CASSSDRRNEKLFF
J: TRBJ1-2; size: NA; V: TRBV7-9; D: NA; DNA: TGTGCCACCCCCGAGGGTATCTATGGCTACACCTTC; CDR3: CATPEGIYGYTF
J: TRBJ2-3; size: NA; V: TRBV18; D: NA; DNA: TGTGCCAGCTCACTGAGGGGACAAACAACAGATACGCAGTATTTT; CDR3: CASSLRGQTTDTQYF
J: TRBJ1-6; size: once; V: TRBV11-3; D: TRBD1; DNA: TGTGCCAGCAGCCCGCGACAGGGGGGTAGATCACCCCTCCACTTT; CDR3: CASSPRQGGRSPLHF
J: TRBJ2-1; size: NA; V: TRBV10-3; D: TRBD2; DNA: TGTGCCATCAGTGAGTTTGGACTAGCGGACAATGAGCAGTTCTTC; CDR3: CAISEFGLADNEQFF
J: TRBJ1-5; size: NA; V: TRBV30; D: NA; DNA: TGTGCCTGGAGTCCCGGGGAGGGAAGACAGCCCCAGCATTTT; CDR3: CAWSPGEGRQPQHF
J: TRBJ2-7; size: NA; V: TRBV5-1; D: TRBD2; DNA: TGCGCCAGCAGCTTGGCTGGCGGGGGGGCTTACGAGCAGTACTTC; CDR3: CASSLAGGGAYEQYF
J: TRBJ2-7; size: NA; V: TRBV5-1; D: NA; DNA: TGCGCCAGCAGCTTGGGACAGGGAGGTTACGAGCAGTACTTC; CDR3: CASSLGQGGYEQYF
J: TRBJ2-7; size: NA; V: TRBV7-3; D: TRBD2; DNA: TGTGCCAGCAGCTTAGACGTGGGACTAGCTTACGAGCAGTACTTC; CDR3: CASSLDVGLAYEQYF
J: TRBJ2-3; size: NA; V: TRBV24-1; D: TRBD2; DNA: TGTGCCACCAGTGGTTTCAGGGACTATGGAGATACGCAGTATTTT; CDR3: CATSGFRDYGDTQYF
J: TRBJ1-3; size: NA; V: TRBV7-9; D: TRBD1; DNA: TGTGCCAGCAGGGACAGGGGTGATGGAAACACCATATATTTT; CDR3: CASRDRGDGNTIYF
J: TRBJ1-4; size: NA; V: TRBV28; D: TRBD1; DNA: TGTGCCAGCAGCACCGGGACAGGCAATGAAAAACTGTTTTTT; CDR3: CASSTGTGNEKLFF
J: TRBJ2-3; size: NA; V: TRBV6-6; D: NA; DNA: TGTGCCAGCAGTTACACCACACCCACAGATACGCAGTATTTT; CDR3: CASSYTTPTDTQYF
J: TRBJ2-3; size: NA; V: TRBV7-3; D: TRBD2; DNA: TGTGCCAGCAGCTTAGGGCCCAGCGGGGGACTCACAGATACGCAGTATTTT; CDR3: CASSLGPSGGLTDTQYF
J: TRBJ2-5; size: NA; V: TRBV4-2; D: NA; DNA: TGTGCCAGCAGGAGTCCAGGGGGGGAGACCCAGTACTTC; CDR3: CASRSPGGETQYF
J: TRBJ1-1; size: NA; V: TRBV30; D: NA; DNA: TGTGCCTGGACCGTACTACAGGGCACTGAAGCTTTCTTT; CDR3: CAWTVLQGTEAFF
J: TRBJ2-3; size: NA; V: TRBV15; D: TRBD2; DNA: TGTGCCACCAGCAGAGCGGCGGGGGGGCAAATTATTTCTAGCACAGATACGCAGTATTTT; CDR3: CATSRAAGGQIISSTDTQYF
J: TRBJ1-3; size: NA; V: TRBV2; D: TRBD1; DNA: TGTGCCAGCAGTGATCGCGTCAGGGGGAACACCATATATTTT; CDR3: CASSDRVRGNTIYF